The rows below give T cell receptor beta chains drawn from one sample of a study of T cells in Graves' hyperthyroidism and ophthalmopathy. TCRdb used MiXCR to reprocess the multiplex PCR reads, holding one entry per CDR3 protein. The table has about 360,000 distinct CDR3 sequences, 25% seen once. Sequencing was performed on blood. These receptors all come from a man in his forties or fifties with Graves' hyperthyroidism. Each CDR3 is given with its conserved first and last residue. D genes are given only for firm matches. Where a row states a size, it is once, few, many or the class of an expanded clone; other rows omit it.

v_gene	abundance	d_gene	j_gene	CDR3nt	CDR3aa
TRBV20-1	-	TRBD1	TRBJ2-6	TGCAGTGCCCGACAGGGGGCGGCCGGGGCCAACGTCCTGACTTTC	CSARQGAAGANVLTF
TRBV11-1	many	TRBD2	TRBJ2-7	TGTGCCAGCAGCCAGGAAACTAGCGGGAAATACGAGCAGTACTTC	CASSQETSGKYEQYF
TRBV12-3/TRBV12-4	few	-	TRBJ2-2	TGTGCCAGCACCCGAACGACCCCTGGTGCAGGGGAGCTGTTTTTT	CASTRTTPGAGELFF
TRBV29-1	-	-	TRBJ1-2	TGCAGCGTTGAAACGGAAACTAACTATGGCTACACCTTC	CSVETETNYGYTF
TRBV19	-	-	TRBJ2-3	TGTGCCAGTAGTGGGCGGGTGGGACACGCAGATACGCAGTATTTT	CASSGRVGHADTQYF
TRBV20-1	few	TRBD2	TRBJ2-7	TGCAGTGCTAGAGTGGATAGCGGGAGTAGGGAGCAGTACTTC	CSARVDSGSREQYF
TRBV20-1	-	-	TRBJ1-1	TGCAGTGCTAACAAAGGGGGGAAGAACACTGAAGCTTTCTTT	CSANKGGKNTEAFF
TRBV5-1	-	TRBD2	TRBJ2-3	TGCGCCAGCAGCTTGGTCGTGGCTAGCGGGAGTAGGGCAGATACGCAGTATTTT	CASSLVVASGSRADTQYF
TRBV7-2	few	-	TRBJ2-5	TGTGCCAGCAGCACCCGGGGCCGTGAGACCCAGTACTTC	CASSTRGRETQYF
TRBV28	many	TRBD1	TRBJ1-5	TGTGCCAGCAGTTTGGGCCGGACAGGGGCCTTCCTGGGTAGCAATCAGCCCCAGCATTTT	CASSLGRTGAFLGSNQPQHF
TRBV29-1	-	-	TRBJ2-6	TGCAGCGTCCACTCTGGGGCCAGCGTCCTGACTTTC	CSVHSGASVLTF
TRBV20-1	few	TRBD2	TRBJ2-3	TGCAGCCCAGCGGGAGGGGTAGATACGCAGTATTTT	CSPAGGVDTQYF
TRBV19	-	TRBD2	TRBJ2-4	TGTGCCAGTAGTCCGCCGGGAGGCGGGAACATTCAGTACTTC	CASSPPGGGNIQYF
TRBV7-3	many	TRBD2	TRBJ2-1	TGTGCCAGCAGCCGTCTGGGTAGCGGGAGAAATGAGCAGTTCTTC	CASSRLGSGRNEQFF
TRBV7-9	-	-	TRBJ2-6	TGTGCCAGCATGCGGCCATCTGGGGCCAACGTCCTGACTTTC	CASMRPSGANVLTF
TRBV6-1	many	TRBD1	TRBJ1-1	TGTGCCAGCAATGACGCGGGACAGGGGAACACTGAAGCTTTCTTT	CASNDAGQGNTEAFF
TRBV11-3	-	TRBD2	TRBJ2-3	TGTGCCAGCAGCACGGGACTAGCTGAAATCACAGATACGCAGTATTTT	CASSTGLAEITDTQYF
TRBV5-1	few	-	TRBJ2-5	TGCGCCAGCAGCTTGGAGGTCCCAGAGACCCAGTACTTC	CASSLEVPETQYF
TRBV5-1	-	TRBD2	TRBJ2-1	TGCGCCAGCAGCATAACTAGCGGGAGGGACAATGAGCAGTTCTTC	CASSITSGRDNEQFF
TRBV6-2/TRBV6-3	many	-	TRBJ2-1	TGTGCCAGCGGAACTAGCTCCTACAATGAGCAGTTCTTC	CASGTSSYNEQFF
TRBV28	-	-	TRBJ1-5	TGTGCCATCACGGGGGGAGGCAATCAGCCCCAGCATTTT	CAITGGGNQPQHF
TRBV18	few	TRBD2	TRBJ2-1	TGTGCCAGCTCACCCCGAGCGGGGGAGGATGAGCAGTTCTTC	CASSPRAGEDEQFF
TRBV6-1	many	-	TRBJ1-5	TGTGCCACAGCAACACTCCCCTTTCAGCCCCAGCATTTT	CATATLPFQPQHF
TRBV5-1	-	-	TRBJ2-1	TGCGCCAGCGGGCGGGACCGATACAATGAGCAGTTCTTC	CASGRDRYNEQFF
TRBV7-9	many	-	TRBJ2-5	TGTGCCAGCAGCTTAGGGCTAGGGCAAGAGACCCAGTACTTC	CASSLGLGQETQYF
TRBV5-1	-	-	TRBJ2-2	TGCGCCAGCAGCACCTCAATCACCGGGGAGCTGTTTTTT	CASSTSITGELFF
TRBV7-9	few	-	TRBJ1-4	TGTGCCAGCAGCATCCTTAATGAAAAACTGTTTTTT	CASSILNEKLFF
TRBV12-3/TRBV12-4	few	TRBD1	TRBJ1-5	TGTGCCAGCAGTAGGGACAGGCAGCCCCAGCATTTT	CASSRDRQPQHF
TRBV6-2/TRBV6-3	-	TRBD1	TRBJ2-2	TGTGCCAGCAGTTACCGAACAGGGGGCGCAAACTCCGGGGAGCTGTTTTTT	CASSYRTGGANSGELFF
TRBV24-1	-	-	TRBJ2-2	TGTGCCACCAGTGATTCCTCTGGGCCAGGGCCCACCGGGGAGCTGTTTTTT	CATSDSSGPGPTGELFF
TRBV6-1	few	TRBD2	TRBJ2-7	TGTGCCAGCACCCCCCACTCCTCTAGCGGATCAACCTACGAGCAGTACTTC	CASTPHSSSGSTYEQYF
TRBV29-1	once	-	TRBJ2-5	TGCAGCCTCATAGACGGGGGCCAAGAGACCCAGTACTTC	CSLIDGGQETQYF
TRBV20-1	-	TRBD2	TRBJ2-7	TGCAGTGCTAGGACGGGACTAGCGGGACTGAAAGGGGAGCAGTACTTC	CSARTGLAGLKGEQYF
TRBV7-2	many	-	TRBJ2-5	TGTGCCAGCAGCTTAGTTTTTAGCGGAGAACAAGAGACCCAGTACTTC	CASSLVFSGEQETQYF
TRBV12-3/TRBV12-4	many	-	TRBJ1-2	TGTGCCAGCAGTGATCAGCTAGCCTATGGCTACACCTTC	CASSDQLAYGYTF
TRBV3-1	many	-	TRBJ2-3	TGTGCCAGCAGCCAAGATAGAAGTGTTGATACGCAGTATTTT	CASSQDRSVDTQYF
TRBV20-1	few	-	TRBJ2-7	TGCAGTGCTCTCCGGGACTTCTCCTACGAGCAGTACTTC	CSALRDFSYEQYF
TRBV5-4	-	TRBD1	TRBJ1-1	TGTGCCAGCAGCGGAGACAGGGCTGCGAGAACTGAAGCTTTCTTT	CASSGDRAARTEAFF
TRBV29-1	-	TRBD1	TRBJ2-7	TGCAGCGCGAGGACAGGGCAAGAGCAGTACTTC	CSARTGQEQYF
TRBV6-1	few	-	TRBJ1-1	TGTGCCAGCAGCTGGACAGCACAGAACACTGAAGCTTTCTTT	CASSWTAQNTEAFF
TRBV20-1	few	TRBD2	TRBJ2-3	TGCAGTGCTGGGCTTGCTAGCGGCTTTGGGGATACGCAGTATTTT	CSAGLASGFGDTQYF
TRBV25-1	-	TRBD1	TRBJ1-2	TGTGCCAGCAGTGAAGCGGGACAGGGGGCGGGTTACTATGGCTACACCTTC	CASSEAGQGAGYYGYTF
TRBV7-9	few	-	TRBJ2-1	TGTGCCAGCAGCCCAGGTAGAGCGTATGAGCAGTTCTTC	CASSPGRAYEQFF
TRBV7-3	many	TRBD2	TRBJ2-1	TGTGCCAGCAGCTTAGGGGCGGGAGTGACTTACAATGAGCAGTTCTTC	CASSLGAGVTYNEQFF
TRBV2	many	TRBD2	TRBJ2-5	TGTGCCAGCAGGACTAGCGGGAACCAAGAGACCCAGTACTTC	CASRTSGNQETQYF
TRBV28	-	-	TRBJ1-1	TGTGCCAGCAGTTCCGCGGAAAGGCTGAACACTGAAGCTTTCTTT	CASSSAERLNTEAFF